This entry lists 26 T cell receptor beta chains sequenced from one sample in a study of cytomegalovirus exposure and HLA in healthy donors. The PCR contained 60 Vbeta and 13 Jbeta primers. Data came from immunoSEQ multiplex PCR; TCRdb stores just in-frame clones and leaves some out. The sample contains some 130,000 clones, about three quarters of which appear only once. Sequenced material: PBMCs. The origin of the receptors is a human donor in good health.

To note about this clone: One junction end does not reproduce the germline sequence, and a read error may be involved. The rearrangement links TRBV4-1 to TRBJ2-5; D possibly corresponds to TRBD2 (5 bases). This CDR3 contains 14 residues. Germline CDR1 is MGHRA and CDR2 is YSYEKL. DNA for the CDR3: TGTGCCAGCAGCCAAGAACCGGGGCAAGAGACCCAGTACTTC. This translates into CASSQEPGQETQYF.

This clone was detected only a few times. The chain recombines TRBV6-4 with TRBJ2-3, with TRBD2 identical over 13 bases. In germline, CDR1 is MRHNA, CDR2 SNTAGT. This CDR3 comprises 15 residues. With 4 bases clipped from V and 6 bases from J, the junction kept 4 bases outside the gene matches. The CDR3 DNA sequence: TGTGCCAGCAGTGCGACTAGCGGGGGGTCGGATACGCAGTATTTT. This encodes CASSATSGGSDTQYF.

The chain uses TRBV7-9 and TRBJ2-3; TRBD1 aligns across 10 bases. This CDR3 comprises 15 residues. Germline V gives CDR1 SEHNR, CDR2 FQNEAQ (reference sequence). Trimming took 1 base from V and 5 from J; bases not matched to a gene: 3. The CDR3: CASSLGQGAVDTQYF. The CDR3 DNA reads TGTGCCAGCAGCTTAGGACAGGGGGCCGTAGATACGCAGTATTTT.

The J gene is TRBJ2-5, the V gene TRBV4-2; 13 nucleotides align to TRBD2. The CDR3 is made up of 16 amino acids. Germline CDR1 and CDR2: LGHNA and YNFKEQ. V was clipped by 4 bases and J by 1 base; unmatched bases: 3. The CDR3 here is CASSLTSGGAQETQYF. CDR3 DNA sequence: TGTGCCAGCAGCCTTACTAGCGGGGGGGCCCAAGAGACCCAGTACTTC.

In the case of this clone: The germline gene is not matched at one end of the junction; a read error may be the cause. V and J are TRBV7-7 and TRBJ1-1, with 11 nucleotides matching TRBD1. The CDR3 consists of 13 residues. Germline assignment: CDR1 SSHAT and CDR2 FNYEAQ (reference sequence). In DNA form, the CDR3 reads TGTGCTAGCAGCATCGGACAGGGGGCGGAAGCTTTCTTT. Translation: CASSIGQGAEAFF.

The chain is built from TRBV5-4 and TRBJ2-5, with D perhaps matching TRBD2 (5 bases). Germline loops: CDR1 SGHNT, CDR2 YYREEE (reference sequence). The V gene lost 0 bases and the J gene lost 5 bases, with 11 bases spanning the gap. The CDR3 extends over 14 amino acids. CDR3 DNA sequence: TGTGCCAGCAGCTTGGGAGGCCGCGGGGAGACCCAGTACTTC. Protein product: CASSLGGRGETQYF.

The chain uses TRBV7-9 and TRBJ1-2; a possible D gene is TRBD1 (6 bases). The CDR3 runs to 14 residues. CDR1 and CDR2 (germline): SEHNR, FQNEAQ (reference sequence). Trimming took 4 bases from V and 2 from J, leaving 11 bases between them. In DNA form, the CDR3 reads TGTGCCAGCAGCTCTACAGGGACGAACTATGGCTACACCTTC. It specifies CASSSTGTNYGYTF. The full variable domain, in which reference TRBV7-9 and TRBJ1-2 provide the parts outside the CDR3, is DTGVSQNPRHKITKRGQNVTFRCDPISEHNRLYWYRQTLGQGPEFLTYFQNEAQLEKSRLLSDRFSAERPKGSFSTLEIQRTEQGDSAMYLCASSSTGTNYGYTFGSGTRLTVV.

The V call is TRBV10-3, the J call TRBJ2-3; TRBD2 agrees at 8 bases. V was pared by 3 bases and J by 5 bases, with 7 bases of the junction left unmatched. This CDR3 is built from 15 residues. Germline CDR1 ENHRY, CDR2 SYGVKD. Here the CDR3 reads CAISDGRGARDTQYF. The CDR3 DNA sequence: TGTGCCATCAGTGATGGGCGGGGGGCTAGAGATACGCAGTATTTT.

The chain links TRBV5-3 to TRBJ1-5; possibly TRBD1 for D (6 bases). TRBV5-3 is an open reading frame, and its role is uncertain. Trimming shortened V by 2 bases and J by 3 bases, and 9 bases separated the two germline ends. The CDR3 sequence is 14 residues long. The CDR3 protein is CARSFRGYNQPQHF. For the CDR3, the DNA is TGTGCCAGAAGCTTCAGGGGTTACAATCAGCCCCAGCATTTT.

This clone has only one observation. In DNA form, the CDR3 reads TGTGCCAGCAGCCCTCACGGACAGGGGGCCAACGTCCTGACTTTC. Its translation is CASSPHGQGANVLTF. This rearrangement joins TRBV28 to TRBJ2-6; a weak D match, TRBD1 (6 bases). The CDR3 contains 15 residues. Trimming pared 6 bases from V and 4 bases from J, leaving 13 bases between. Germline lookup yields CDR1 MDHEN and CDR2 SYDVKM.

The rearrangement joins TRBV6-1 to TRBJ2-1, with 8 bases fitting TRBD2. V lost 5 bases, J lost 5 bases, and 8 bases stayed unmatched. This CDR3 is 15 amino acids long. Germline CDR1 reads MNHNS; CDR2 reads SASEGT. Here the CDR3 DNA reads TGTGCCAGCAGTCTGGCCGGGGGGGAAAACAATGAGCAGTTCTTC. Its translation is CASSLAGGENNEQFF.

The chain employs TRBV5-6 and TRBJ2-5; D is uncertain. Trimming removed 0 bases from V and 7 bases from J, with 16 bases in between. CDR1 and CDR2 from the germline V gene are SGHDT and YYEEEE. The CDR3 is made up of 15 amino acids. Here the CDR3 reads CASSLEGIIGGTQYF. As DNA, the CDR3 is TGTGCCAGCAGCTTGGAAGGAATTATTGGCGGGACCCAGTACTTC.

The CDR3 DNA reads as TGTGCCAGCAGTGGAGGACAGGGGGGAAATCAGCCCCAGCATTTT. Protein: CASSGGQGGNQPQHF. The gene calls are TRBV6-1 and TRBJ1-5; 10 nucleotides match TRBD1. CDR3 length: 15 amino acids. Unmatched junction bases numbered 4, after V lost 4 bases and J lost 4 bases. Germline V gives CDR1 MNHNS, CDR2 SASEGT.

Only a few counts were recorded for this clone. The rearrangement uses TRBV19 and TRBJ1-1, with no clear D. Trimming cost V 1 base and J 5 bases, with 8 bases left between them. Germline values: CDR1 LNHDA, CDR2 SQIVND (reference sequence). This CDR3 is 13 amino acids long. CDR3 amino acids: CASSIVTGTEAFF. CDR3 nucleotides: TGTGCCAGTAGTATAGTGACGGGTACTGAAGCTTTCTTT.

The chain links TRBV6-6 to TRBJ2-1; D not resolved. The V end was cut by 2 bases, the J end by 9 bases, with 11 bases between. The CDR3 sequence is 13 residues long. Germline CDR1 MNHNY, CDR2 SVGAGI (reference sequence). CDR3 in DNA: TGTGCCAGCAGTTACCCACCACCGGGTGAGCAGTTCTTC. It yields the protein CASSYPPPGEQFF.

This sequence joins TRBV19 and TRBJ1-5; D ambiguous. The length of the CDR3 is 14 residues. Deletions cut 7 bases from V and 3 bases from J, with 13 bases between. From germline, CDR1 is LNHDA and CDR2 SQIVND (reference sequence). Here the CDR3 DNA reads TGTGCCAGTAACCATGAGGTGTTCAATCAGCCCCAGCATTTT. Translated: CASNHEVFNQPQHF.

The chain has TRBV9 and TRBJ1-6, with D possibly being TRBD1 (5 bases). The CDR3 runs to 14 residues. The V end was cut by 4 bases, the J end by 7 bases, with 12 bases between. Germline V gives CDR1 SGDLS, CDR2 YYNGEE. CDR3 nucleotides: TGTGCCAGCAGCCCCGGACGGGGGAATTCACCCCTCCACTTT. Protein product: CASSPGRGNSPLHF.

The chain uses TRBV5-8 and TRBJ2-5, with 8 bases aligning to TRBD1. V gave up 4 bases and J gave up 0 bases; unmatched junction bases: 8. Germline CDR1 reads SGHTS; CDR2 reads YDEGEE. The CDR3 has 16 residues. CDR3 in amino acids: CASSPRRQGYQETQYF. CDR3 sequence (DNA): TGTGCCAGCAGCCCTAGGAGACAGGGGTACCAAGAGACCCAGTACTTC.

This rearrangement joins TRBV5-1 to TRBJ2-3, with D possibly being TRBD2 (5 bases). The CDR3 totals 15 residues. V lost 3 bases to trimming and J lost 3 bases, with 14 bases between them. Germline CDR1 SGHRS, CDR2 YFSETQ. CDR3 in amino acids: CASSSTEGGTDTQYF. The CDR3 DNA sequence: TGCGCCAGCAGCTCCACTGAGGGCGGGACAGATACGCAGTATTTT. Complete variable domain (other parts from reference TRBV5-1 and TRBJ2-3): KAGVTQTPRYLIKTRGQQVTLSCSPISGHRSVSWYQQTPGQGLQFLFEYFSETQRNKGNFPGRFSGRQFSNSRSEMNVSTLELGDSALYLCASSSTEGGTDTQYFGPGTRLTVL.

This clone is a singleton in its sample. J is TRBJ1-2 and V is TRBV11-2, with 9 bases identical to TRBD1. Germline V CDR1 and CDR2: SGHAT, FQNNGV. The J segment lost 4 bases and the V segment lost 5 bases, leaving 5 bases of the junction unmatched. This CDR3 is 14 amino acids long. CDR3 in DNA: TGTGCCAGCAGCACAGGGGGCGCAGGCTATGGCTACACCTTC. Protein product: CASSTGGAGYGYTF. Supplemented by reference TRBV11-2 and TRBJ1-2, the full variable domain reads EAGVAQSPRYKIIEKRQSVAFWCNPISGHATLYWYQQILGQGPKLLIQFQNNGVVDDSQLPKDRFSAERLKGVDSTLKIQPAKLEDSAVYLCASSTGGAGYGYTFGSGTRLTVV.

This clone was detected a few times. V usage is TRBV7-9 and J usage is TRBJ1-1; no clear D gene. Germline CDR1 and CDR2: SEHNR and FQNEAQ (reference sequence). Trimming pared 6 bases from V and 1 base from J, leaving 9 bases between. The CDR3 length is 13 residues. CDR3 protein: CASRPEKNTEAFF. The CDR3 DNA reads TGTGCCAGCAGGCCTGAGAAGAACACTGAAGCTTTCTTT.

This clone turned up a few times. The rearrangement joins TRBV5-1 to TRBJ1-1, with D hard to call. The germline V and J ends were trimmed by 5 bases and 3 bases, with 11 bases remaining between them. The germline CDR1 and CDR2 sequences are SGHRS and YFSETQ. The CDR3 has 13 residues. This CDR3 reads CASRSWSDTEAFF. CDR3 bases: TGCGCCAGCAGGAGTTGGTCGGACACTGAAGCTTTCTTT.

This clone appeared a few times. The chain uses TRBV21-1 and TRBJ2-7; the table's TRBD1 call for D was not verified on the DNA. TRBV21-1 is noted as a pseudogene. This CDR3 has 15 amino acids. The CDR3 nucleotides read TGTGCCAGCAACCCCAGGGGGCGGGGACCCTACGAGCAGTACTTC. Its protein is CASNPRGRGPYEQYF.

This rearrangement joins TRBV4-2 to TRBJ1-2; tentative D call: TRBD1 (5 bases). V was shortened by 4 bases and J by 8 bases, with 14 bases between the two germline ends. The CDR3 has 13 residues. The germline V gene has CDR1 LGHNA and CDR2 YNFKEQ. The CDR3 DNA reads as TGTGCCAGCAGCCGGGCGGGGGTGGAGGGCTACACCTTC. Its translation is CASSRAGVEGYTF.

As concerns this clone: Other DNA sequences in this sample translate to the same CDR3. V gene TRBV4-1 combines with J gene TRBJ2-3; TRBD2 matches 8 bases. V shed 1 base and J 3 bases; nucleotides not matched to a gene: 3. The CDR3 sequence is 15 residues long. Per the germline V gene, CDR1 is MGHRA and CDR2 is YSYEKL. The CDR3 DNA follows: TGCGCCAGCAGCCAAGCGGGGGGGCCGACAGATACGCAGTATTTT. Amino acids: CASSQAGGPTDTQYF.

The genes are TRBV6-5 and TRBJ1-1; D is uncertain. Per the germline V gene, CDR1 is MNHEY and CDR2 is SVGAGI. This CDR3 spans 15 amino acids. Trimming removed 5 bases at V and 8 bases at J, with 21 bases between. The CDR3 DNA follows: TGTGCCAGCAGTGTTCGGGATGCGGTAGATAGCGAAGCTTTCTTT. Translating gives CASSVRDAVDSEAFF.